One sample yielded the 19 T cell receptor beta chains listed below, sequenced in a study of spatial heterogeneity in lung cancer. Their recognized antigens are unknown. The time point here: sample taken at primary tumor resection. TCRdb re-called the 5' RACE reads with MiXCR, one entry per CDR3 protein. Of a few thousand distinct CDR3 sequences in the sample, about 8% were seen once. Whole-study findings and limits: It was found that expanded intratumoral alpha and beta TCR counts tracked tumor mutation counts.

Sequencing was performed on lung tumor tissue, taken at surgery. These receptors were obtained from a female donor with early-stage non-small cell lung cancer.

Ten or more counts support this clonotype. This beta chain is a stray sequence in a library constructed for alpha chains; its clone size is not meaningful. The CDR3 sequence: CSASRGQGYTF. CDR3 coding DNA: TGCAGTGCTAGTAGGGGGCAAGGCTACACCTTC. The genes are TRBV20-1 and TRBJ1-2; 7 bases map to TRBD1. The CDR3 covers 11 residues. In germline, CDR1 is DFQATT, CDR2 SNEGSKA (reference sequence). J gave up 8 bases and V 3 bases, and 3 bases lay outside the gene matches.

This clonotype was counted at least ten times. The library was designed around alpha chains, so this beta chain is a stray read whose abundance carries little weight. J is TRBJ1-2 and V is TRBV19; TRBD1 is a possible D gene (6 bases). Germline lookup yields CDR1 LNHDA and CDR2 SQIVND (reference sequence). The V end was cut by 6 bases, the J end by 4 bases, with 18 bases between. The CDR3 length is 15 residues. This chain's CDR3 is CASSPPGVSLYGYTF. The CDR3 region has the DNA TGTGCCAGTAGCCCACCAGGGGTCTCACTCTATGGCTACACCTTC.

This clonotype was picked up many times. Because the library targeted alpha chains, this beta chain is an off-target read whose size means little. The V gene is TRBV2, the J gene TRBJ1-1; D gene uncertain. This CDR3 has 10 residues. V lost 8 bases and J lost 10, with 11 bases in between. Germline loops: CDR1 SNHLY, CDR2 FYNNEI. In DNA, the CDR3 is TGTGCCAGCTCGGGAATTGGAGCTTTCTTT. This gives the protein CASSGIGAFF.

This clonotype is classed as medium-sized. The library was designed around alpha chains, so this beta chain is a stray read whose abundance carries little weight. The V and J genes are TRBV27 and TRBJ1-1, with D perhaps TRBD1 (6 bases). CDR3 length: 14 residues. The germline CDR1 and CDR2 sequences are MNHEY and SMNVEV (reference sequence). V was trimmed by 2 bases and J by 6 bases, leaving 13 bases between them. The DNA of the CDR3 is TGTGCCAGCAGTTTAATCACGGGGGCGGCTGAAGCTTTCTTT. Its translation: CASSLITGAAEAFF.

At least ten counts were recorded for this clonotype. This beta chain is a stray sequence in a library constructed for alpha chains; its clone size is not meaningful. The CDR3 sequence: CASSYQAGGYNEQFF. The CDR3 DNA reads as TGTGCCAGCAGCTACCAAGCGGGGGGATACAATGAGCAGTTCTTC. This sequence joins TRBV7-2 and TRBJ2-1; 9 bases map to TRBD2. The germline V gene encodes CDR1 SGHTA and CDR2 FQGNSA. The CDR3 is made up of 15 amino acids. V shed 4 bases, J shed 4 bases, and the junction held 5 bases outside the gene matches.

Many counts were recorded for this clonotype. A much larger clone lies a single base off, so this may be a read error. This beta chain is an unintended read in a library built for alpha chains; its size means little. V is TRBV7-9 and J is TRBJ2-1; no clear D gene. Looked up from germline, CDR1 is SEHNR and CDR2 is FQNEAQ (reference sequence). The CDR3 contains 15 residues. In DNA form, the CDR3 reads TGTGCCAACAGCCTAACAGTGACGGGCTACAATGAGCAGTTCTTC. Translated: CANSLTVTGYNEQFF.

There are many counts of this clonotype. The library was prepared for alpha chains; this beta chain is a stray read, so its frequency means little. This sequence joins TRBV7-9 and TRBJ2-1; D may be TRBD2 (6 bases). V gave up 4 bases and J gave up 3 bases, with 13 bases separating them. Looked up from germline, CDR1 is SEHNR and CDR2 is FQNEAQ (reference sequence). The CDR3 is 15 residues long. The CDR3 is CASSSPGTGYNEQFF. The CDR3 DNA is TGTGCCAGCAGCTCTCCCGGGACTGGCTACAATGAGCAGTTCTTC. The whole variable domain, filled in from reference TRBV7-9 and TRBJ2-1, reads DTGVSQNPRHKITKRGQNVTFRCDPISEHNRLYWYRQTLGQGPEFLTYFQNEAQLEKSRLLSDRFSAERPKGSFSTLEIQRTEQGDSAMYLCASSSPGTGYNEQFFGPGTRLTVL.

This clonotype was counted many times. This beta chain is off target for a library built for alpha chains, so its abundance means little. The gene calls are TRBV5-1 and TRBJ1-1; D perhaps matches TRBD1 (5 bases). CDR1 is SGHRS, CDR2 YFSETQ, per germline. The CDR3 contains 14 residues. Trimming pared 2 bases from V and 5 bases from J, leaving 13 bases between. DNA of the CDR3: TGCGCCAGCAGCTTATCAGGGAGGGAGACTGAAGCTTTCTTT. Residues: CASSLSGRETEAFF.

This clonotype has at least ten counts. Little can be read into the size of this beta chain, an off-target read in a library designed for alpha chains. The chain recombines TRBV28 with TRBJ1-2; D possibly corresponds to TRBD1 (6 bases). The V end was cut by 2 bases, the J end by 7 bases, with 14 bases between. The CDR3 is 14 amino acids. CDR1 and CDR2 (germline): MDHEN, SYDVKM. CDR3 loop: CASSLGAGAGGYTF. The CDR3 DNA is TGTGCCAGCAGTTTAGGGGCAGGGGCGGGTGGCTACACCTTC.

The table lists this clonotype with a few counts. This beta chain turned up in a library designed for alpha chains; as an off-target read, its abundance says little. The gene calls are TRBV7-9 and TRBJ1-1, with a possible D match to TRBD1 (5 bases). The CDR3 runs to 13 residues. Germline values: CDR1 SEHNR, CDR2 FQNEAQ (reference sequence). Trimming cost V 5 bases and J 10 bases, with 17 bases left between them. The CDR3 coding sequence is TGTGCCAGCAGCCGGATCAACGGGGCCGCAGCTTTCTTT. Translation: CASSRINGAAAFF.

Ten or more counts support this clonotype. This beta chain is off target for a library built for alpha chains, so its abundance means little. V and J are TRBV6-6 and TRBJ1-2; no clear D. V lost 6 bases and J lost 3, with 8 bases in between. Germline V gene data show CDR1 as MNHNY and CDR2 as SVGAGI (reference sequence). CDR3 length: 12 amino acids. For the CDR3, the DNA is TGTGCCAGCAGACCCGTGGACTATGGCTACACCTTC. The encoded protein is CASRPVDYGYTF.

By sample fraction, this clonotype is medium-sized. As an off-target read in a library built for alpha chains, this beta chain has a frequency of little significance. The chain employs TRBV7-3 and TRBJ2-2, with TRBD2 identical over 9 bases. V dropped 0 bases and J dropped 3; count of bases not matched to a gene: 11. The CDR3 is 19 amino acids. CDR1 and CDR2 (germline): SGHTA, FQGTGA. CDR3 sequence reads: CASSLTPVLTSGYTGELFF. CDR3 DNA: TGTGCCAGCAGCTTAACCCCCGTTCTGACTAGCGGATACACCGGGGAGCTGTTTTTT. Looking up the rest from reference TRBV7-3 and TRBJ2-2 gives the full variable domain: GAGVSQTPSNKVTEKGKYVELRCDPISGHTALYWYRQSLGQGPEFLIYFQGTGAADDSGLPNDRFFAVRPEGSVSTLKIQRTERGDSAVYLCASSLTPVLTSGYTGELFFGEGSRLTVL.

This clonotype was counted only a few times. This beta chain appears as a stray read in a library generated for alpha chains; its size is not informative. This chain joins TRBV19 and TRBJ2-1; 8 bases map to TRBD1. This CDR3 region has 16 residues. From germline, CDR1 is LNHDA and CDR2 SQIVND (reference sequence). After removal of 7 bases from V and 7 bases from J, the junction contained 15 bases not matched to a gene. The CDR3 DNA is TGTGCCAGTACCAATTTTGGACAGGGAGTAGGGAATGAGCAGTTCTTC. It codes for CASTNFGQGVGNEQFF.

In its sample, this clonotype is medium-sized (0.01 to 0.1%). Found in a library prepared for alpha chains, this beta chain is an off-target read, and its abundance has little meaning. This chain connects TRBV7-8 to TRBJ2-3, with D tentatively TRBD2 (6 bases). Germline CDR1 and CDR2: SGHVS and FQNEAQ. Trimming stripped 2 bases from V and 2 bases from J, with 8 bases between. This CDR3 has 14 residues. CDR3 nucleotide sequence: TGTGCCAGCAGCTTATGGGGGGACACAGATACGCAGTATTTT. Residues: CASSLWGDTDTQYF.

On this clonotype: In a library made to pick up alpha chains, this beta chain is a stray read with a size that means little. The chain uses TRBV6-6 and TRBJ2-7, with 8 bases aligning to TRBD1. This CDR3 region has 14 residues. The germline V gene encodes CDR1 MNHNY and CDR2 SVGAGI (reference sequence). J lost 4 bases, V lost 8 bases, and 10 bases had no gene match. CDR3 sequence: CASSYSDRVYEQYF. Here the CDR3 DNA reads TGTGCCAGCTCCTATTCGGACAGGGTGTACGAGCAGTACTTC.

This clonotype was counted at least ten times. This beta chain appears as a stray read in a library generated for alpha chains; its size is not informative. The J gene is TRBJ2-5, the V gene TRBV2; 12 nucleotides agree with TRBD2. Unmatched junction bases numbered 1, after V lost 5 bases and J lost 0 bases. CDR3 length: 15 residues. Germline CDR1 SNHLY, CDR2 FYNNEI. CDR3 residues: CASSTSGGYQETQYF. The CDR3 DNA reads TGTGCCAGCAGTACTAGCGGGGGGTACCAAGAGACCCAGTACTTC.

This clonotype was seen many times. This beta chain is a stray read from a library made for alpha chains; its abundance is not meaningful. The chain employs TRBV12-3 or TRBV12-4 and TRBJ2-7; unclear D gene. CDR3 length equals 12 residues. Trimming took 3 bases from V and 3 from J, leaving 6 bases between them. The CDR3 DNA is TGTGCCAGCAGTTTCTCGGGCTACGAGCAGTACTTC. This translates into CASSFSGYEQYF.

This clonotype was counted many times. The library was designed around alpha chains, so this beta chain is a stray read whose abundance carries little weight. The genes are TRBV14 and TRBJ2-1; TRBD1 agrees at 7 bases. V gave up 4 bases and J gave up 8 bases; unmatched junction bases: 11. The CDR3 consists of 15 residues. Germline CDR1 is SGHDN and CDR2 is FVKESK. The CDR3 coding sequence is TGTGCCAGCAGCCGGGATGACAGGGTTTGGGATGAGCAGTTCTTC. Translation gives CASSRDDRVWDEQFF. Together with reference TRBV14 and TRBJ2-1, the CDR3 gives the full variable domain: EAGVTQFPSHSVIEKGQTVTLRCDPISGHDNLYWYRRVMGKEIKFLLHFVKESKQDESGMPNNRFLAERTGGTYSTLKVQPAELEDSGVYFCASSRDDRVWDEQFFGPGTRLTVL.

By sample fraction, this clonotype is medium-sized. For a library built for alpha chains, this beta chain is a stray read; little rests on its size. The chain combines TRBV29-1 with TRBJ2-5; 8 bases agree with TRBD1. The CDR3 length is 15 residues. CDR1 is SQVTM, CDR2 ANQGSEA, per germline. The J segment lost 4 bases and the V segment lost 3 bases, leaving 10 bases of the junction unmatched. The CDR3 is CSVDPGQGLGETQYF. The CDR3 bases are TGCAGCGTTGATCCCGGACAGGGCTTGGGAGAGACCCAGTACTTC. Complete variable domain (other parts from reference TRBV29-1 and TRBJ2-5): SAVISQKPSRDICQRGTSLTIQCQVDSQVTMMFWYRQQPGQSLTLIATANQGSEATYESGFVIDKFPISRPNLTFSTLTVSNMSPEDSSIYLCSVDPGQGLGETQYFGPGTRLLVL.